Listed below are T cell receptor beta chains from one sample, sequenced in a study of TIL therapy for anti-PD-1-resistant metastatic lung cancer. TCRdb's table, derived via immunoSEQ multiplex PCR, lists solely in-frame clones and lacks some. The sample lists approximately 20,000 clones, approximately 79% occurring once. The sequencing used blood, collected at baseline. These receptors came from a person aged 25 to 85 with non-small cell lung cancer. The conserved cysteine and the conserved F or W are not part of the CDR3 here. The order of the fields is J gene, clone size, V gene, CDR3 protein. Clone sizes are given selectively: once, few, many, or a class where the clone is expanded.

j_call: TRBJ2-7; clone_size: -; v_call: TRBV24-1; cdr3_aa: ATSASGYEQY
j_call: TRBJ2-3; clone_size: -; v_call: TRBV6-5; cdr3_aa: ASRPTRDSTDTQY
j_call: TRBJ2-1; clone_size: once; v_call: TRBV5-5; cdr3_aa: ASSSGHISYNEQF
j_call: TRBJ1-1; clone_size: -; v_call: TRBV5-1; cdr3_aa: ASSLVVGSKNAEAF
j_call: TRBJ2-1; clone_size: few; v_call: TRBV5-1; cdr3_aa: ASSLVTGGVTNEQF
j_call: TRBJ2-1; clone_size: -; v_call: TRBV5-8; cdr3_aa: ASSNGGAYNEQF
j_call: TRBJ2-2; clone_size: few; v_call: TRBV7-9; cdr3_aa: ASSDLGGELF
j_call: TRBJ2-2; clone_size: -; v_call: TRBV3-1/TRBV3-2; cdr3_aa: ASSQTTTGELF
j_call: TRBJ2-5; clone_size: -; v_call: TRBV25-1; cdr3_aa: ASSEYRGVARVETQY
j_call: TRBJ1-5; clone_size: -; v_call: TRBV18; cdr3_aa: AGATEYDQPQH
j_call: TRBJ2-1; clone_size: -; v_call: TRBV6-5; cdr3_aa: ASRTTSQALNEQF
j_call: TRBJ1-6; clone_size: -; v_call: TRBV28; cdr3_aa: ASSPRTGGHSPLH
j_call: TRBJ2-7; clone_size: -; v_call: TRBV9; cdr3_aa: ASSVALAEPYEQY
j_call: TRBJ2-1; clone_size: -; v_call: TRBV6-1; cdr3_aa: ASSEVLAEALLF
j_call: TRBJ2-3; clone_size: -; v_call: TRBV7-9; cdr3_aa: ASSLSRLDTQY
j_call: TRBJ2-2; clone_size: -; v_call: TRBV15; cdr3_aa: ATSLVFGELF
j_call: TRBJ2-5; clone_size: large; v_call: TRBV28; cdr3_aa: ASSLSGTQY
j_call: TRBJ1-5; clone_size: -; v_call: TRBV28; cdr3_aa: ASSLRGGGNQPQH
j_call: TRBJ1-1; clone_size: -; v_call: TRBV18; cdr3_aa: ASSPKTGVDTEAF
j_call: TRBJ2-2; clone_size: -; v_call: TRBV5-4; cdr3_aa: ASSFGPLNTGELF
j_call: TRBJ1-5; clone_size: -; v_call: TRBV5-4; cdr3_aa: ASSPMEANQPQH
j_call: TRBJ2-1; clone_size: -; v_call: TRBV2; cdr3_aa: ASSERTGRYNEQF
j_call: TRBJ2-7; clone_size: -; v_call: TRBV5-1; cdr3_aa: ASSLAALGYEQY
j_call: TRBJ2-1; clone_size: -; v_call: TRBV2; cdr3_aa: ASSDRKFSYNEQF
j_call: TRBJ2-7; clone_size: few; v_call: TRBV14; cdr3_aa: ASSLGRAANEQY
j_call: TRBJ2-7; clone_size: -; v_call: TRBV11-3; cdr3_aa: ASSGEGQGHHEQY
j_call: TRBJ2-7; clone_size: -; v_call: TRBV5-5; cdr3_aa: ASSLVRSSYEQY
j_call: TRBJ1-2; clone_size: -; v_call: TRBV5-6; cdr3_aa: ASSFMGDGYT
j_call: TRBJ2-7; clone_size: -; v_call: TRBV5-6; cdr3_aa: ASSLQGGSYEQY
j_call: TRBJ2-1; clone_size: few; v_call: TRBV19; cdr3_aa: ASSIGWGERWNEQF
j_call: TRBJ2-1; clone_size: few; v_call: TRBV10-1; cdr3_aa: ASSARGHEQF
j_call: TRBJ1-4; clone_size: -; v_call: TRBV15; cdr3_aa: ATSRDWTGSTEKLF
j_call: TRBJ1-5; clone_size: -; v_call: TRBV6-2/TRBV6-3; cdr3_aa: ASSYPGQPQH
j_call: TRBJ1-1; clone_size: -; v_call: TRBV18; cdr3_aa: ASSTDRVNTEAF
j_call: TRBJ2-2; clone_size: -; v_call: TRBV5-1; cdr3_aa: ASSLGFAGEPGELF
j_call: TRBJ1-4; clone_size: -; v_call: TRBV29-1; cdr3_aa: SVWTGDGEKLF
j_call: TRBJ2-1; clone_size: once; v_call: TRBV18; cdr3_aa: ASSPKVSYNEQF
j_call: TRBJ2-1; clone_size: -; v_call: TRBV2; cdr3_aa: ASRGLAVSSYNEQF
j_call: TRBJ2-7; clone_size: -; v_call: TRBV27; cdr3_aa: ASSLKIGLGSEQY
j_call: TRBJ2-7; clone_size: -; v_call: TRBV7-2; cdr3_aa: ASSSVLLAGVLEQY
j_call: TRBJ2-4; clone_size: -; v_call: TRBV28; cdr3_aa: ASRGYTLAKNIQY
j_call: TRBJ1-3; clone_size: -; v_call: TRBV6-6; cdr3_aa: ASDRVPPGNTIY
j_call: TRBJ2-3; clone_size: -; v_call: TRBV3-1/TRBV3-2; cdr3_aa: ASSPRPGADTQY
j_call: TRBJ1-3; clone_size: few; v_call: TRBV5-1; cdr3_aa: ASSLAGASGNTIY
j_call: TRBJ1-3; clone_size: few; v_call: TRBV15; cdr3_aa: ATSARASGNTIY
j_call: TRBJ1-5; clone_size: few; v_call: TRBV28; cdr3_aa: ASTQQGNQPQH
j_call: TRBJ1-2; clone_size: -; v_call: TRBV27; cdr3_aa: ASSPPGHYGYT
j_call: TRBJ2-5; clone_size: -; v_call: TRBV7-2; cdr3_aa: ASSLARAETQY
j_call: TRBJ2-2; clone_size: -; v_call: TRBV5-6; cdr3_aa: ASRQNTGELF
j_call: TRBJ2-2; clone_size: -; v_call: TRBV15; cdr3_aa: ATSRRGLGGELF
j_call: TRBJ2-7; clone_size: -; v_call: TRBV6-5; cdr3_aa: ASSTNYEQY
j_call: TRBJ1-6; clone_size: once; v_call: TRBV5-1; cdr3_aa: ASSLVATENSPLH
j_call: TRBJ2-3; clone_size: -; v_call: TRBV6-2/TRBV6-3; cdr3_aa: ASSLRYFLRTDTQY
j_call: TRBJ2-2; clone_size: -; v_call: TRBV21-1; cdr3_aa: ASSKSRTSWGNTGELF
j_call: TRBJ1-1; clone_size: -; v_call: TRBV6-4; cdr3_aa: ASSEGPGQGDTEAF
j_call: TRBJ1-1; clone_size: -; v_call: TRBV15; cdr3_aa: ATSRPRQIMNTEAF
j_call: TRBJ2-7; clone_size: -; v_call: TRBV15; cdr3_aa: ATSRGTSGAYEQY
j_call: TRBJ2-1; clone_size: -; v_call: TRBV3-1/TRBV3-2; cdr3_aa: ASSQGIGTGENNEQF
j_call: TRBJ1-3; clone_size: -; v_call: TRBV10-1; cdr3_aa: ASSEFLGQGSGNTIY
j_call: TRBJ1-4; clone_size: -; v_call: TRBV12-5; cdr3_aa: ASGHIRGQGVEKLF